This TCR beta chain came from a study of blood T cells in healthy people across ages. Study-wide points: Comparison with aged donors showed that long-lived donors had more naive CD4+ cells and higher diversity.

This CDR3 contains 15 residues. Germline assignment: CDR1 SGHTA and CDR2 FQGNSA. Trimming shortened V by 5 bases and J by 0 bases, and 11 bases separated the two germline ends. Alongside a J-beta primer mix, a sample-barcoded 5' primer served in a second PCR lasting roughly 6 to 12 cycles. TCRdb independently ran MiXCR on the 5' RACE reads; one entry per CDR3 protein. The table shows approximately 790,000 distinct CDR3 sequences, with roughly 60% occurring only once. Ten or more counts support this clonotype. What it binds is unknown. The rearrangement joins TRBV7-2 to TRBJ2-1; no clear D. The material sequenced was blood. This TCR was sampled from a man aged 25-45 years in good health. As DNA, the CDR3 is TGTGCCAGCAGCCAAGGGCCTAGCTCCTACAATGAGCAGTTCTTC. The encoded protein is CASSQGPSSYNEQFF.